The following is a T cell receptor beta chain sequence with its context. Its antigen remains unknown. This sample is part of a study of shared clonotypes between healthy human individuals. Overall study results and limits: Non-shared clonotypes had lower generation probabilities than clonotypes shared by all four sorted-subset donors. Naive subsets tended to show greater estimated richness than memory subsets.

At a deep level, the assay was run. Each PCR replicate from the sorted subsets contained about 200 ng DNA, which is 30,000 or so T cell genomes. The assay was immunoSEQ multiplex PCR, and TCRdb's table has in-frame clones only and misses some. This table has about 2.1 million clones, just over 90% appearing once. The naive CD8 fraction comprised CD45RO-negative cells positively selected for CCR7 and excluded terminally differentiated effector memory CD45RA+ cells. The CDR3 runs 15 residues. The germline V gene has CDR1 SNHLY and CDR2 FYNNEI. Deletions cut 6 bases from V and 4 bases from J, with 19 bases between.

The chain couples TRBV2 to TRBJ2-7; D may correspond to TRBD1 or TRBD2 (5 bases each). Sequenced sample: naive CD8+ T cells from PBMCs. The TCR originated in a man aged 18-30 years in good health. Some clones in this sample may be carry-over from other donors' samples. In DNA, the CDR3 is TGTGCCAGCAGGAAGAGTACCGGGACCTCGTACGAGCAGTACTTC. It encodes CASRKSTGTSYEQYF. Based on the CDR3 plus reference TRBV2 and TRBJ2-7, the full variable domain is EPEVTQTPSHQVTQMGQEVILRCVPISNHLYFYWYRQILGQKVEFLVSFYNNEISEKSEIFDDQFSVERPDGSNFTLKIRSTKLEDSAMYFCASRKSTGTSYEQYFGPGTRLTVT.